The 27 T cell receptor beta chains below come from one sample, sequenced in a study of blood T cell repertoires in COVID-19. Method: immunoSEQ multiplex PCR; TCRdb's copy keeps in-frame clones and lacks some. The sample comprises 130,000 to 150,000 clones, over 85% of which are singletons, and 1.5% to 2% rests with the top ten. Sample: peripheral blood. These receptors all stem from a human donor in a cohort sampled during active COVID-19.

This clone turned up a few times. The rearrangement joins TRBV3-1 (or the pseudogene TRBV3-2) to TRBJ2-2, with 11 bases aligning to TRBD1. This CDR3 comprises 17 residues. CDR1 and CDR2 (germline): LGHDT, YNNKEL (reference sequence). The V and J ends lost 1 base and 7 bases, in that order; junction bases with no gene match: 8. The DNA of the CDR3 is TGTGCCAGCAGCCAAGTTCTATCGGGACAGGGGGTCGGGGAGCTGTTTTTT. Protein sequence: CASSQVLSGQGVGELFF.

In its sample, this clone was seen once. This chain joins TRBV23-1 and TRBJ1-1, with D unresolved. TRBV23-1 is an ORF, with its function uncertain. The CDR3 totals 14 residues. With 10 bases removed from V and 1 base from J, the gap between germline ends came to 16 bases. The CDR3 bases are TGCGCCACCCCACTAATGGGGAGGAACACTGAAGCTTTCTTT. As protein: CATPLMGRNTEAFF.

This chain connects TRBV2 to TRBJ2-7, with a weak D call TRBD1 (5 bases). The germline V gene has CDR1 SNHLY and CDR2 FYNNEI. With 4 bases removed from V and 3 bases from J, the gap between germline ends came to 10 bases. There are 13 residues in the CDR3. The DNA of the CDR3 is TGTGCCAGCAGTGGGCTAAGGGGCTACGAGCAGTACTTC. The encoded protein is CASSGLRGYEQYF. Drawing the rest from reference TRBV2 and TRBJ2-7, the complete variable domain is EPEVTQTPSHQVTQMGQEVILRCVPISNHLYFYWYRQILGQKVEFLVSFYNNEISEKSEIFDDQFSVERPDGSNFTLKIRSTKLEDSAMYFCASSGLRGYEQYFGPGTRLTVT.

V is TRBV6-4 and J is TRBJ1-1; D unresolved. Germline values: CDR1 MRHNA, CDR2 SNTAGT. Trimming removed 1 base from V and 10 bases from J, with 10 bases in between. This CDR3 comprises 12 residues. The chain's CDR3 is CASSDYAGAAFF. Written as DNA, the CDR3 is TGTGCCAGCAGTGACTACGCAGGTGCAGCTTTCTTT.

The chain recombines TRBV7-3 with TRBJ2-4, with 7 bases lining up with TRBD2. The CDR3 length is 14 residues. After removal of 2 bases from V and 5 bases from J, the junction contained 3 bases not matched to a gene. The germline CDR1 and CDR2 sequences are SGHTA and FQGTGA. The CDR3 protein is CASSLGGGENIQYF. The CDR3 bases are TGTGCCAGCAGCTTAGGGGGAGGGGAAAACATTCAGTACTTC.

This clone was seen only once. This chain's CDR3 is CASSRQGDTEAFF. The CDR3 nucleotides are TGTGCCAGCAGCAGACAGGGGGACACTGAAGCTTTCTTT. The chain recombines TRBV7-3 with TRBJ1-1, with 9 positions matching TRBD1. This CDR3 has 13 residues. Germline lookup yields CDR1 SGHTA and CDR2 FQGTGA. Germline trimming cut 5 bases from V and 3 bases from J; bases unmatched to any gene: 1.

The rearrangement joins TRBV5-1 to TRBJ2-7, with TRBD1 matching over 9 bases. Germline CDR1 and CDR2: SGHRS and YFSETQ. This CDR3 contains 16 residues. J gave up 4 bases and V 6 bases, and 14 bases lay outside the gene matches. CDR3 sequence: CASNLETGTGIYEQYF. The DNA of the CDR3 is TGCGCCAGCAATCTCGAGACCGGGACAGGGATATACGAGCAGTACTTC.

The CDR3 here is CASSLVESSYEQYF. In DNA form, the CDR3 reads TGCGCCAGCAGCTTGGTTGAGAGCTCCTACGAGCAGTACTTC. The V call is TRBV5-1, the J call TRBJ2-7; D remains ambiguous. Germline V gene sequence: CDR1 SGHRS, CDR2 YFSETQ. There are 14 residues in the CDR3. The V end lost 0 bases, the J end lost 0 bases, and 7 bases lay between the germline ends.

CDR3 sequence reads: CSVESGTGLGYGYTF. CDR3 nucleotides: TGCAGCGTTGAATCTGGTACAGGGCTTGGCTATGGCTACACCTTC. The chain joins TRBV29-1 to TRBJ1-2, with D perhaps matching TRBD1 (6 bases). The V end was cut by 2 bases, the J end by 4 bases, with 17 bases between. Germline values: CDR1 SQVTM, CDR2 ANQGSEA. The CDR3 contains 15 residues.

The chain has TRBV6-5 and TRBJ1-1; 8 bases match TRBD1. CDR1 is MNHEY, CDR2 SVGAGI, per germline. The CDR3 sequence is 16 residues long. With 0 bases clipped from V and 5 bases from J, the junction kept 8 bases outside the gene matches. For the CDR3, the DNA is TGTGCCAGCAGTTACTCCCAAACAGGGGGGTGGACTGAAGCTTTCTTT. Amino acids: CASSYSQTGGWTEAFF.

The chain joins TRBV5-4 to TRBJ2-5; TRBD2 matches at 10 bases. V was clipped by 0 bases and J by 5 bases; unmatched bases: 4. Germline CDR1 reads SGHNT; CDR2 reads YYREEE (reference sequence). CDR3 length equals 15 residues. DNA for the CDR3: TGTGCCAGCAGCTTGGGAGCGGGGGGGCTGGAGACCCAGTACTTC. Its protein is CASSLGAGGLETQYF.

This sequence joins TRBV19 and TRBJ1-6, with 8 bases fitting TRBD1. The CDR3 totals 15 residues. Germline CDR1 and CDR2: LNHDA and SQIVND (reference sequence). V dropped 6 bases and J dropped 1; count of bases not matched to a gene: 2. The CDR3 sequence is CASSDRGSYNSPLHF. The DNA of the CDR3 is TGTGCCAGTAGCGACAGGGGATCCTATAATTCACCCCTCCACTTT.

The genes are TRBV15 and TRBJ2-7; 7 bases map to TRBD1. The CDR3 spans 16 residues. V dropped 0 bases and J dropped 2; count of bases not matched to a gene: 7. The V gene's germline CDR1 is LNHNV and CDR2 YYDKDF (reference sequence). The CDR3 region is CATSRDLGTVTYEQYF. In DNA, the CDR3 is TGTGCCACCAGCAGAGATCTAGGGACAGTCACCTACGAGCAGTACTTC.

This rearrangement joins TRBV12-2 to TRBJ2-7; TRBD2 reflects the table's D call only, with no check against the DNA. TRBV12-2 is annotated as a pseudogene. The CDR3 sequence is 17 residues long. The CDR3 nucleotides read TGTGCAAGTCGCTTAGCGGGAGACCCGCCCAGGATTCACGAGCAGTACTTC. Residues: CASRLAGDPPRIHEQYF.

This chain links TRBV11-2 with TRBJ1-6, with D unresolved. CDR1 SGHAT and CDR2 FQNNGV come from the germline V gene. The CDR3 loop spans 16 amino acids. V lost 3 bases, J lost 0 bases, and 9 bases lay in between. CDR3 sequence: CASSFGGSSYNSPLHF. In DNA form, the CDR3 reads TGTGCCAGCAGCTTCGGCGGGAGCTCCTATAATTCACCCCTCCACTTT. The full variable domain, in which reference TRBV11-2 and TRBJ1-6 provide the parts outside the CDR3, is EAGVAQSPRYKIIEKRQSVAFWCNPISGHATLYWYQQILGQGPKLLIQFQNNGVVDDSQLPKDRFSAERLKGVDSTLKIQPAKLEDSAVYLCASSFGGSSYNSPLHFGNGTRLTVT.

The chain combines TRBV9 with TRBJ2-7; maybe TRBD2 (6 bases). Trimming cost V 4 bases and J 7 bases, with 18 bases left between them. The CDR3 has 14 residues. The V gene's germline CDR1 is SGDLS and CDR2 YYNGEE. CDR3 nucleotide sequence: TGTGCCAGCAGCCCTCGGGAGACTCGAGGGGAGCAGTACTTC. Protein product: CASSPRETRGEQYF.

Only a few counts were recorded for this clone. The gene calls are TRBV7-6 and TRBJ1-1; D ambiguous. The V end lost 4 bases, the J end lost 5 bases, and 11 bases lay between the germline ends. This CDR3 has 13 residues. The V gene's germline CDR1 is SGHVS and CDR2 FNYEAQ. In DNA form, the CDR3 reads TGTGCCAGCAGCTCCTTAGGAGGGACTGAAGCTTTCTTT. Translated, it gives CASSSLGGTEAFF.

The chain carries TRBV6-5 and TRBJ2-1; 12 bases line up with TRBD1. J was trimmed by 8 bases and V by 7 bases; bases with no gene match: 6. Looked up from germline, CDR1 is MNHEY and CDR2 is SVGAGI. CDR3 length: 14 amino acids. This CDR3 reads CASTGTGGKYEQFF. CDR3 nucleotide sequence: TGTGCCAGCACCGGGACAGGGGGCAAGTATGAGCAGTTCTTC.

The chain uses TRBV2 and TRBJ1-5; TRBD1 might be the D (5 bases). This CDR3 has 14 amino acids. Germline CDR1 SNHLY, CDR2 FYNNEI. The V gene lost 4 bases and the J gene lost 3 bases, with 10 bases spanning the gap. The CDR3 region has the DNA TGTGCCAGCAGTGGGCAGGGCTACAATCAGCCCCAGCATTTT. Translated: CASSGQGYNQPQHF.

The gene calls are TRBV5-1 and TRBJ1-2; 8 bases are shared with TRBD1. The CDR3 extends over 15 amino acids. From germline, CDR1 is SGHRS and CDR2 YFSETQ. Trimming removed 0 bases from V and 5 bases from J; junction bases left unmatched: 6. CDR3 nucleotide sequence: TGCGCCAGCAGCTTGGGACGTGGGACAGGATATGGCTACACCTTC. Translation: CASSLGRGTGYGYTF.

The CDR3, as DNA: TGTGCCAGCAGCTTACTGGGGGCCGGTGAGCAGTTCTTC. It encodes CASSLLGAGEQFF. The chain uses TRBV7-9 and TRBJ2-1, with TRBD1 as a possible D gene (6 bases). This CDR3 comprises 13 residues. The V end lost 2 bases, the J end lost 9 bases, and 11 bases lay between the germline ends. Per the germline V gene, CDR1 is SEHNR and CDR2 is FQNEAQ (reference sequence).

The J gene is TRBJ1-2, the V gene TRBV27; 9 nucleotides match TRBD1. This CDR3 region has 15 residues. Germline V gene data show CDR1 as MNHEY and CDR2 as SMNVEV (reference sequence). V was clipped by 5 bases and J by 5 bases; unmatched bases: 9. CDR3 sequence reads: CASSGGDRVGYGYTF. CDR3 sequence (DNA): TGTGCCAGCAGTGGCGGGGACAGGGTTGGGTATGGCTACACCTTC.

This clone was recorded once. V gene TRBV30 combines with J gene TRBJ2-7; D is unresolved. V lost 3 bases, J lost 6 bases, and 12 bases lay in between. Per germline, CDR1 GTSNPN and CDR2 SVGIG (reference sequence). The CDR3 loop spans 12 amino acids. The DNA of the CDR3 is TGTGCCTGGAGGCAGGAAACGGCCGAGCAGTACTTC. Residues: CAWRQETAEQYF.

The chain carries TRBV13 and TRBJ2-3, with 8 bases fitting TRBD2. CDR3 length: 16 amino acids. With 5 bases clipped from V and 5 bases from J, the junction kept 12 bases outside the gene matches. Germline CDR1 and CDR2: PRHDT and FYEKMQ (reference sequence). CDR3 sequence reads: CASSLPAGGLLDTQYF. DNA for the CDR3: TGTGCCAGCAGCCTCCCGGCGGGGGGTCTATTAGATACGCAGTATTTT.

The J gene is TRBJ1-2, the V gene TRBV3-1 (or the pseudogene TRBV3-2); 8 nucleotides agree with TRBD1. The CDR3 totals 14 residues. V dropped 5 bases and J dropped 3; count of bases not matched to a gene: 5. The germline gives CDR1 LGHDT, CDR2 YNNKEL (reference sequence). The CDR3 loop is CASSRGDRYYGYTF. In DNA form, the CDR3 reads TGTGCCAGCAGCAGAGGGGACAGGTACTATGGCTACACCTTC.

V and J are TRBV5-6 and TRBJ1-1, with 7 bases lining up with TRBD1. Unmatched junction bases numbered 4, after V lost 2 bases and J lost 9 bases. This CDR3 spans 12 amino acids. CDR1 and CDR2 from the germline V gene are SGHDT and YYEEEE. The CDR3 region is CASSFGQVQAFF. The CDR3, as DNA: TGTGCCAGCAGCTTTGGACAGGTCCAAGCTTTCTTT.

The V gene is TRBV25-1, the J gene TRBJ1-4; D remains ambiguous. Germline V gene data show CDR1 as MGHDK and CDR2 as SYGVNS. The V end lost 5 bases, the J end lost 0 bases, and 19 bases lay between the germline ends. There are 18 residues in the CDR3. The CDR3: CASSPFGGVLATNEKLFF. Here the CDR3 DNA reads TGTGCCAGCAGTCCGTTCGGAGGTGTCCTAGCAACTAATGAAAAACTGTTTTTT. Using reference TRBV25-1 and TRBJ1-4 for the parts outside the CDR3, the full variable domain is EADIYQTPRYLVIGTGKKITLECSQTMGHDKMYWYQQDPGMELHLIHYSYGVNSTEKGDLSSESTVSRIRTEHFPLTLESARPSHTSQYLCASSPFGGVLATNEKLFFGSGTQLSVL.